Listed here are 20 T cell receptor beta chains from one sample, sequenced in a study of neoadjuvant anti-PD-1 for oral cavity cancer. The table came from immunoSEQ multiplex PCR; TCRdb's copy has only in-frame clones and leaves some out. This sample yields roughly 15,000 clones, of which roughly 74% are seen a single time; approximately 2.8% belongs to the top ten. Indicated time point: after neoadjuvant nivolumab, at surgical resection. The input for sequencing was PBMCs, taken after nivolumab (anti-PD-1) treatment. These TCRs come from a person aged 35 to 85 with oral cavity squamous cell carcinoma.

This rearrangement joins TRBV5-1 to TRBJ2-7, with 7 bases identical to TRBD1. This CDR3 contains 13 residues. The junction had 3 bases not matched to a gene; V was cut back by 3 bases and J by 3 bases. The V gene's germline CDR1 is SGHRS and CDR2 YFSETQ. In nucleotides, the CDR3 is TGCGCCAGCAGCTGGGGACAGAGCTACGAGCAGTACTTC. Translation: CASSWGQSYEQYF.

This clone appeared a single time. The chain has TRBV19 and TRBJ1-4; D is undetermined. In germline, CDR1 is LNHDA, CDR2 SQIVND (reference sequence). V lost 6 bases to trimming and J lost 1 base, with 9 bases between them. The CDR3 totals 14 residues. The CDR3 region is CASSLGRTNEKLFF. The CDR3 coding sequence is TGTGCCAGTAGCCTGGGGAGAACTAATGAAAAACTGTTTTTT.

This clone showed up just a few times. This chain connects TRBV6-5 to TRBJ2-1; TRBD2 agrees at 7 bases. Germline-derived CDR1 and CDR2 are MNHEY and SVGAGI. The ends lost 7 bases at V and 3 bases at J; junction bases unmatched: 6. CDR3 length equals 14 residues. CDR3 sequence (DNA): TGTGCCAGCACGGGGGAGGGCCACTACAATGAGCAGTTCTTC. The encoded protein is CASTGEGHYNEQFF.

V is TRBV6-1 and J is TRBJ2-7, with D possibly matching TRBD1 (5 bases). Germline CDR1 is MNHNS and CDR2 is SASEGT. V lost 5 bases and J lost 2, with 13 bases in between. The CDR3 loop spans 14 amino acids. CDR3 in amino acids: CASSPSARAYEQYF. The CDR3 DNA reads as TGTGCCAGCAGTCCCTCCGCCAGGGCCTACGAGCAGTACTTC.

The chain employs TRBV5-5 and TRBJ1-1; 8 bases align to TRBD1. CDR1 is SGHKS, CDR2 YYEKEE, per germline (reference sequence). V lost 6 bases and J lost 6; bases outside the gene matches: 10. The CDR3 contains 14 residues. The CDR3 loop reads CASIRGDRSAEAFF. The CDR3 DNA is TGTGCCAGCATCAGGGGGGACAGGTCTGCTGAAGCTTTCTTT.

The chain couples TRBV6-6 to TRBJ2-7, with 7 bases fitting TRBD1. Germline CDR1 MNHNY, CDR2 SVGAGI (reference sequence). The CDR3 runs to 14 residues. V was clipped by 6 bases and J by 6 bases; unmatched bases: 11. CDR3 in amino acids: CASSQVGDRAEQYF. The CDR3 DNA reads TGTGCCAGCAGCCAAGTCGGTGACAGGGCCGAGCAGTACTTC.

The chain joins TRBV5-4 to TRBJ2-3; no clear D. The ends were cut back, 0 bases at V and 1 base at J, with 3 bases in the middle. The germline CDR1 and CDR2 sequences are SGHNT and YYREEE (reference sequence). This CDR3 region has 13 residues. CDR3 in amino acids: CASSLGGTDTQYF. CDR3 nucleotide sequence: TGTGCCAGCAGCTTGGGGGGCACAGATACGCAGTATTTT.

The CDR3 DNA follows: TGTGCCTGGAGTGTACAGAGGGACAATGAGCAGTTCTTC. It yields the protein CAWSVQRDNEQFF. The J gene is TRBJ2-1, the V gene TRBV30; possibly TRBD2 for D (5 bases). Trimming cost V 0 bases and J 5 bases, with 8 bases left between them. Germline CDR1 and CDR2: GTSNPN and SVGIG (reference sequence). This CDR3 region has 13 residues.

The CDR3 is CASSYSTSGSWNEQFF. For the CDR3, the DNA is TGTGCCAGCAGTTACAGCACTAGCGGGAGTTGGAATGAGCAGTTCTTC. This chain joins TRBV6-6 and TRBJ2-1, with 11 bases fitting TRBD2. V shed 2 bases, J shed 7 bases, and the junction held 7 bases outside the gene matches. This CDR3 has 16 amino acids. Germline V gives CDR1 MNHNY, CDR2 SVGAGI (reference sequence).

In DNA form, the CDR3 reads TGTGCCAGCAGCCTGGGGCGGCGACAGCCCCAGCATTTT. It encodes CASSLGRRQPQHF. The gene calls are TRBV4-2 and TRBJ1-5; TRBD1 might be the D (5 bases). This CDR3 region has 13 residues. Trimming cost V 4 bases and J 7 bases, with 11 bases left between them. Germline CDR1 reads LGHNA; CDR2 reads YNFKEQ.

The chain employs TRBV5-1 and TRBJ1-1, with D possibly TRBD1 on 6 matching bases. Trimming stripped 4 bases from V and 0 bases from J, with 16 bases between. Per germline, CDR1 SGHRS and CDR2 YFSETQ. The CDR3 has 16 amino acids. The CDR3 bases are TGCGCCAGCAGCGTAACCACCGGGACAATGAACACTGAAGCTTTCTTT. This translates into CASSVTTGTMNTEAFF.

J is TRBJ2-3 and V is TRBV9; 7 positions agree with TRBD1. V lost 4 bases, J lost 0 bases, and 14 bases stayed unmatched. Germline values: CDR1 SGDLS, CDR2 YYNGEE. The length of the CDR3 is 18 residues. This CDR3 reads CASSWGQSAGVSTDTQYF. CDR3 DNA sequence: TGTGCCAGCAGCTGGGGACAGTCGGCTGGTGTAAGCACAGATACGCAGTATTTT.

This chain links TRBV6-5 with TRBJ1-1; no reliable D call. Germline loops: CDR1 MNHEY, CDR2 SVGAGI. The CDR3 is made up of 15 amino acids. Between the trimmed V and J ends, which lost 4 bases and 0 bases, there was a span of 12 bases. The CDR3 DNA reads TGTGCCAGCAGTTCCAGTCCCCCACTGAACACTGAAGCTTTCTTT. It is translated as CASSSSPPLNTEAFF.

This sequence joins TRBV28 and TRBJ1-2, with D unresolved. The ends were cut back, 2 bases at V and 0 bases at J, with 10 bases in the middle. This CDR3 has 15 residues. The germline V gene has CDR1 MDHEN and CDR2 SYDVKM. The CDR3 is CASSLHGSSNYGYTF. CDR3 bases: TGTGCCAGCAGTTTACACGGCAGTTCTAACTATGGCTACACCTTC.

The chain uses TRBV11-2 and TRBJ2-5; 7 bases match TRBD2. This CDR3 comprises 16 residues. The ends lost 1 base at V and 1 base at J; junction bases unmatched: 6. From germline, CDR1 is SGHAT and CDR2 FQNNGV. The CDR3 loop is CASSLGSSGTQETQYF. In DNA form, the CDR3 reads TGTGCCAGCAGCTTAGGTAGCAGCGGGACCCAAGAGACCCAGTACTTC.

The J gene is TRBJ1-5, the V gene TRBV19; 9 bases align to TRBD1. From germline, CDR1 is LNHDA and CDR2 SQIVND (reference sequence). Unmatched junction bases numbered 9, after V lost 4 bases and J lost 2 bases. This CDR3 contains 17 residues. In DNA, the CDR3 is TGTGCCAGTAGTAAGGGACAGGGTCCCGCTCGCAATCAGCCCCAGCATTTT. Protein sequence: CASSKGQGPARNQPQHF. The full variable domain, with the rest looked up from reference TRBV19 and TRBJ1-5, is DGGITQSPKYLFRKEGQNVTLSCEQNLNHDAMYWYRQDPGQGLRLIYYSQIVNDFQKGDIAEGYSVSREKKESFPLTVTSAQKNPTAFYLCASSKGQGPARNQPQHFGDGTRLSIL.

The chain links TRBV5-8 to TRBJ1-2; weak D call: TRBD1 (5 bases). Germline V gene lookup returns CDR1 SGHTS and CDR2 YDEGEE. The CDR3 is made up of 14 amino acids. V lost 4 bases to trimming and J lost 5 bases, with 15 bases between them. The CDR3 DNA is TGTGCCAGCAGCCCGACAGAAAACCGTTATGGCTACACCTTC. Translated: CASSPTENRYGYTF. Filled out from reference TRBV5-8 and TRBJ1-2, the complete variable domain reads EAGVTQSPTHLIKTRGQQATLRCSPISGHTSVYWYQQALGLGLQFLLWYDEGEERNRGNFPPRFSGRQFPNYSSELNVNALELEDSALYLCASSPTENRYGYTFGSGTRLTVV.

The rearrangement links TRBV7-2 to TRBJ2-3; 12 bases align to TRBD1. CDR3 length: 17 amino acids. Unmatched junction bases numbered 9, after V lost 4 bases and J lost 4 bases. Looked up from germline, CDR1 is SGHTA and CDR2 is FQGNSA. The CDR3 spells CASSWAGTGGRADTQYF. CDR3 bases: TGTGCCAGCAGCTGGGCCGGGACAGGGGGCCGCGCAGATACGCAGTATTTT.

The chain joins TRBV10-3 to TRBJ2-7; D may be TRBD2 (5 bases). Per germline, CDR1 ENHRY and CDR2 SYGVKD. The ends were cut back, 3 bases at V and 3 bases at J, with 15 bases in the middle. CDR3 size: 15 residues. Written as DNA, the CDR3 is TGTGCCATCAGTGAAGGGAGTAGAAAGGGCTACGAGCAGTACTTC. It translates to CAISEGSRKGYEQYF.

This rearrangement joins TRBV7-2 to TRBJ2-2; 8 bases match TRBD2. Germline V gene lookup returns CDR1 SGHTA and CDR2 FQGNSA. Trimming took 6 bases from V and 6 from J; bases not matched to a gene: 9. This CDR3 contains 15 residues. The CDR3 DNA reads TGTGCCAGCAGTTTTTTAGCGGGGCTCGCCGGGGAGCTGTTTTTT. Translation: CASSFLAGLAGELFF.